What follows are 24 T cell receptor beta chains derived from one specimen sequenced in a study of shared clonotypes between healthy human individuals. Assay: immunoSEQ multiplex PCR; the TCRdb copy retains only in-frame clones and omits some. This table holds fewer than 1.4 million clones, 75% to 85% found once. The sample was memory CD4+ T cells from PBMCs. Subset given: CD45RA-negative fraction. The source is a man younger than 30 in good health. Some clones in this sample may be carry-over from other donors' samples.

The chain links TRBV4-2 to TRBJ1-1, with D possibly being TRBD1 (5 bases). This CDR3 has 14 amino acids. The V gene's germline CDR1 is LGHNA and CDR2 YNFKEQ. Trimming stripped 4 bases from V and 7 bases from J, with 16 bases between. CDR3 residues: CASSPPQGPIEAFF. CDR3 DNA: TGTGCCAGCAGCCCCCCTCAGGGACCGATTGAAGCTTTCTTT.

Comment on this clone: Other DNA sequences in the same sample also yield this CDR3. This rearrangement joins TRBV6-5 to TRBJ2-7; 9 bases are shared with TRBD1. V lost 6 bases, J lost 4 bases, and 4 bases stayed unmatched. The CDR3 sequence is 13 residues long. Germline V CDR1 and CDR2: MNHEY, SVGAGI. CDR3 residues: CASSRQGVYEQYF. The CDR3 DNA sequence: TGTGCCAGCAGCCGACAGGGGGTGTACGAGCAGTACTTC.

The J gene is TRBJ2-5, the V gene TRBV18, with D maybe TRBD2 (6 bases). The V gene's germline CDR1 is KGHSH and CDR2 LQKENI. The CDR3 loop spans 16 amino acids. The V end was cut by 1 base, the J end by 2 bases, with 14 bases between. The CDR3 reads CASSPLPAGQQETQYF. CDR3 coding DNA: TGTGCCAGCTCACCACTCCCAGCGGGTCAACAAGAGACCCAGTACTTC.

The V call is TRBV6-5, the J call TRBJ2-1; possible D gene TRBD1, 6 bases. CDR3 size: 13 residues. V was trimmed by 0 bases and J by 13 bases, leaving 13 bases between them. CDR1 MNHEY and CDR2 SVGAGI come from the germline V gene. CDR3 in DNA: TGTGCCAGCAGTTACTCGAACAGGGTAGGACAGTTCTTC. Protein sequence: CASSYSNRVGQFF.

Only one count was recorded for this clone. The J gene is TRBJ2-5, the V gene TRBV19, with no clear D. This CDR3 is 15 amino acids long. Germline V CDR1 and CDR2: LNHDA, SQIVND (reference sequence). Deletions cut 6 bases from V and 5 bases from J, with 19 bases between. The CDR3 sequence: CASSRGGVGRETQYF. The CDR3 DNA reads TGTGCCAGTAGCCGCGGTGGGGTAGGACGGGAGACCCAGTACTTC.

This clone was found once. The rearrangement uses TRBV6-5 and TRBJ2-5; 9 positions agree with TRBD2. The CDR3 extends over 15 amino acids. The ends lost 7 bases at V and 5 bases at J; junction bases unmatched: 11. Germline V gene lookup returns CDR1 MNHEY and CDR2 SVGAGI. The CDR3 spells CASTGGRDNRETQYF. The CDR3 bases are TGTGCCAGCACGGGCGGGAGGGACAATCGGGAGACCCAGTACTTC.

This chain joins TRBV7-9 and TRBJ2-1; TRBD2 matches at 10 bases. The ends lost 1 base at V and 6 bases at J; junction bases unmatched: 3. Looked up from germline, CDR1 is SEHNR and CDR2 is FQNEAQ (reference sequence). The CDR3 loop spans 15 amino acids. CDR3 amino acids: CASSLDLAGVNEQFF. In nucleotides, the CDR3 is TGTGCCAGCAGCTTAGATCTAGCGGGGGTCAATGAGCAGTTCTTC.

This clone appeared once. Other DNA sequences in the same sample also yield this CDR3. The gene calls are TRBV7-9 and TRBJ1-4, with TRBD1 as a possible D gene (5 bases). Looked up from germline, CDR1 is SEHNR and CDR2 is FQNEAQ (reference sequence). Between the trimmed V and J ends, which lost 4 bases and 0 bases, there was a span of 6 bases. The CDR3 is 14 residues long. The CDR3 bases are TGTGCCAGCAGCTCCAGGGCAACTAATGAAAAACTGTTTTTT. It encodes CASSSRATNEKLFF.

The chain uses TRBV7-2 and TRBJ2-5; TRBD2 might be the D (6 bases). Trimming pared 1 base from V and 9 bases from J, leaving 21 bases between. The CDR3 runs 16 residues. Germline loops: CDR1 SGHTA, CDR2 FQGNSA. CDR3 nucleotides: TGTGCCAGCAGCTTAGGGAGTACAGAGCTGTCGGGGGCCCAGTACTTC. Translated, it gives CASSLGSTELSGAQYF.

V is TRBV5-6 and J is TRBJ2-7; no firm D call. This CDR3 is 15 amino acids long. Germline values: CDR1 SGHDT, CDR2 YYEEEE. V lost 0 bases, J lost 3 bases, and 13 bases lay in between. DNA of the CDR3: TGTGCCAGCAGCTTGGGCCGGACGTCCGTCTACGAGCAGTACTTC. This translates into CASSLGRTSVYEQYF. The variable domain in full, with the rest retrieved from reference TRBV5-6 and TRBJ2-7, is DAGVTQSPTHLIKTRGQQVTLRCSPKSGHDTVSWYQQALGQGPQFIFQYYEEEERQRGNFPDRFSGHQFPNYSSELNVNALLLGDSALYLCASSLGRTSVYEQYFGPGTRLTVT.

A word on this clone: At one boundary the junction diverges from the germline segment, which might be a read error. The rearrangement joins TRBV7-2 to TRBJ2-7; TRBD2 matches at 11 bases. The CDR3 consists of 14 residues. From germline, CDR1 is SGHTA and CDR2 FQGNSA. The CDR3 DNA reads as TGTGCCAGCAGCTTCCAACTAGCGGGGGATCTGACGGACTTC. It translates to CASSFQLAGDLTDF.

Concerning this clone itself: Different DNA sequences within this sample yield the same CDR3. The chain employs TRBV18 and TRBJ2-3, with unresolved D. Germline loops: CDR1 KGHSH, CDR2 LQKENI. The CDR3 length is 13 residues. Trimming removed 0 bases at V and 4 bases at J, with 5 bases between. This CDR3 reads CASSPPSADTQYF. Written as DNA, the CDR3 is TGTGCCAGCTCACCACCGAGCGCAGATACGCAGTATTTT.

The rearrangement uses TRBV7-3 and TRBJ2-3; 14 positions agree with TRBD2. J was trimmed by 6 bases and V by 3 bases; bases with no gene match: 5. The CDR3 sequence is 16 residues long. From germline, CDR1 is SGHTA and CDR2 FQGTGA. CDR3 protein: CASSFGTSGGLDTQYF. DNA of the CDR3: TGTGCCAGCAGCTTCGGGACTAGCGGGGGTCTGGATACGCAGTATTTT.

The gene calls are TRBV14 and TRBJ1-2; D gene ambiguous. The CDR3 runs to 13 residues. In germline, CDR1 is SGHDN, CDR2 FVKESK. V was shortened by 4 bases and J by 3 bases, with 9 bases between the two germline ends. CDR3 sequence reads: CASSPQPYYGYTF. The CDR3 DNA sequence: TGTGCCAGCAGCCCCCAGCCTTACTATGGCTACACCTTC.

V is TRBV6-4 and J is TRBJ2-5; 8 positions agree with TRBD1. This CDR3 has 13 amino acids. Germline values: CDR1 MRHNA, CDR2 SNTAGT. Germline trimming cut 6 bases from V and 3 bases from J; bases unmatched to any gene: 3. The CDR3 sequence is CASSPTGEETQYF. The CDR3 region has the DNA TGTGCCAGCAGCCCGACAGGGGAAGAGACCCAGTACTTC.

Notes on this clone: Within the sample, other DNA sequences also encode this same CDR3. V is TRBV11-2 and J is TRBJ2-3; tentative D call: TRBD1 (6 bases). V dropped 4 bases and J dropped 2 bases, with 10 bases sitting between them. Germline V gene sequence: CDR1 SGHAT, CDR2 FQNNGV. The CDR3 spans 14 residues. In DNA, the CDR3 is TGTGCCAGCAGCTCGGACAGATTCACAGATACGCAGTATTTT. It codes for CASSSDRFTDTQYF. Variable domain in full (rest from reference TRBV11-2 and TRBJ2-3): EAGVAQSPRYKIIEKRQSVAFWCNPISGHATLYWYQQILGQGPKLLIQFQNNGVVDDSQLPKDRFSAERLKGVDSTLKIQPAKLEDSAVYLCASSSDRFTDTQYFGPGTRLTVL.

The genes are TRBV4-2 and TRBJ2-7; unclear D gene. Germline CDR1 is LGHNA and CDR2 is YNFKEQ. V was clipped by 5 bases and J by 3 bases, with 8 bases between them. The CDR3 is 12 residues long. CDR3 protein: CASSKVGYEQYF. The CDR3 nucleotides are TGTGCCAGCAGCAAGGTAGGCTACGAGCAGTACTTC.

The CDR3 nucleotides read TGTGCCAGCAGCCCACCGGGTGCCTCCTACGAGCAGTACTTC. Translating gives CASSPPGASYEQYF. V and J are TRBV14 and TRBJ2-7, with no clear D. Trimming removed 4 bases at V and 0 bases at J, with 10 bases between. The germline V gene has CDR1 SGHDN and CDR2 FVKESK. CDR3 length equals 14 residues.

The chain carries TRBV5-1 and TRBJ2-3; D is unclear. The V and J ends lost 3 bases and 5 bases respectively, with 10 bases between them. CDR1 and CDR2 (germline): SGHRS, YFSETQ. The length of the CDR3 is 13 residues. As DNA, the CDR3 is TGCGCCAGCAGCTCCGCCCCGGGAGATACGCAGTATTTT. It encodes CASSSAPGDTQYF.

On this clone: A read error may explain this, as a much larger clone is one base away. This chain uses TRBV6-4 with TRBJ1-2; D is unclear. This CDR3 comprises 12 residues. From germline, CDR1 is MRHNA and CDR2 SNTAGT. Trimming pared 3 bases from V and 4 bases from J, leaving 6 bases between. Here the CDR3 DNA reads TGTGCCAGCAGTGATCGGCTCTATGGCTACACCTTC. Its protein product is CASSDRLYGYTF.

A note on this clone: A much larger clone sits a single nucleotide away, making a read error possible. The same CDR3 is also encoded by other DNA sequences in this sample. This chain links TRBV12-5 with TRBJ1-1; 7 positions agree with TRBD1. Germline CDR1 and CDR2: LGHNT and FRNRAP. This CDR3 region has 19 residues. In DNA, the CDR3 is TGCGCTAGTGGTTTGGCCCAGCGTTGGACAGGTGAGATGGGCACTGAAGCTTTCTTT. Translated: CASGLAQRWTGEMGTEAFF.

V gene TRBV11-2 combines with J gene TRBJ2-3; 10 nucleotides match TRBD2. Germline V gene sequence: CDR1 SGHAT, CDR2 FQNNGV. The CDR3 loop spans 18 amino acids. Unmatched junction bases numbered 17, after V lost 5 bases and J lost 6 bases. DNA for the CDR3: TGTGCCAGCAGCATTAGAGCGGGAGGGCCTTTTTTAGCCGATACGCAGTATTTT. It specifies CASSIRAGGPFLADTQYF.

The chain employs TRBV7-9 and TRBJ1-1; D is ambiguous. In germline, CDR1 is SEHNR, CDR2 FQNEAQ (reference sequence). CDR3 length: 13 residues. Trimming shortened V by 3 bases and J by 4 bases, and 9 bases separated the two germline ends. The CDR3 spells CASSFWASTEAFF. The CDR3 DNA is TGTGCCAGCAGCTTTTGGGCGAGCACTGAAGCTTTCTTT.

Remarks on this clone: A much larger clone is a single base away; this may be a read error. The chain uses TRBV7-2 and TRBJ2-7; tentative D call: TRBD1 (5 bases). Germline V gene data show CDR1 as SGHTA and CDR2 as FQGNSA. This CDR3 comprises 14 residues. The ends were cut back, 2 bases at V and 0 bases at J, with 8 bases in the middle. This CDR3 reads CASSLQGSSYEQYF. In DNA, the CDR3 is TGTGCCAGCAGCTTACAGGGTAGCTCCTACGAGCAGTACTTC.